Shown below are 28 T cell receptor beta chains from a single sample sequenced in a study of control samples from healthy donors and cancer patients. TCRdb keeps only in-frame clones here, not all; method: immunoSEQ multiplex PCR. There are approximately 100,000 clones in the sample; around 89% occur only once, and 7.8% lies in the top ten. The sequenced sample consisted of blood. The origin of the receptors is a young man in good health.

CDR3 in amino acids: CASSFSGRFEQYF. CDR3 DNA: TGTGCCAGCAGTTTCAGCGGGAGGTTTGAGCAGTACTTC. The genes are TRBV6-2 or TRBV6-3 and TRBJ2-7, with 9 bases matching TRBD2. The CDR3 covers 13 residues. The germline gives CDR1 MNHEY, CDR2 SVGEGT. Trimming at V came to 4 bases and at J to 7 bases, leaving 5 bases not matched to a gene.

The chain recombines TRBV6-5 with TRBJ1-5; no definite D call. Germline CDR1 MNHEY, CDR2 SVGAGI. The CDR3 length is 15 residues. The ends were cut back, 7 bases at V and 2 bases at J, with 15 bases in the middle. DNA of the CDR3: TGTGCCAGCAAACGGGAGGAATTGGGCAATCAGCCCCAGCATTTT. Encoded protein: CASKREELGNQPQHF.

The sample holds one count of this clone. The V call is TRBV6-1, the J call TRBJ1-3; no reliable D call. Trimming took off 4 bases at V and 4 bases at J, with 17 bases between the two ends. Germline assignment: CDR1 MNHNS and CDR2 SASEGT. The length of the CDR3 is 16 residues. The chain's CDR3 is CASSGSSSGDGNTIYF. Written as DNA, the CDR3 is TGTGCCAGCAGTGGATCCTCCTCGGGAGACGGAAACACCATATATTTT.

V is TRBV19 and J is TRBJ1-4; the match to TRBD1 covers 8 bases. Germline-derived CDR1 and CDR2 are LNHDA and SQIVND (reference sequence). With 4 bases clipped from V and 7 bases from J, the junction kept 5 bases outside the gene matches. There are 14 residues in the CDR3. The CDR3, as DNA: TGTGCCAGTAGTACAGGGGGCGATAGTGAAAAACTGTTTTTT. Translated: CASSTGGDSEKLFF.

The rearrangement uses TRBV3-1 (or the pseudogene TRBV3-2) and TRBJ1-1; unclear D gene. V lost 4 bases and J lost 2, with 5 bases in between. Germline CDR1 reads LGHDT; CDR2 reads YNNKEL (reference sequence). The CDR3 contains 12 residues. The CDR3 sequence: CASSRGNTEAFF. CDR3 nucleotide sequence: TGTGCCAGCAGCCGGGGAAACACTGAAGCTTTCTTT.

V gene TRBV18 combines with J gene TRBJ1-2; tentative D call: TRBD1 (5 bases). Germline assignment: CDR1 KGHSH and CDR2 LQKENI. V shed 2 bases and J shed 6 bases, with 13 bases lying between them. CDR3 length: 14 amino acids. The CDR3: CASSPKRDGDGYTF. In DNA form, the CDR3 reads TGTGCCAGCTCACCAAAGCGGGACGGAGATGGCTACACCTTC.

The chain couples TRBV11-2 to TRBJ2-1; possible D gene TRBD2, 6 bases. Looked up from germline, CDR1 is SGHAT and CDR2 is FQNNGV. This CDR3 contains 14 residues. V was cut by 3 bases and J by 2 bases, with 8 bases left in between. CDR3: CASSLTGAYNEQFF. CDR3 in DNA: TGTGCCAGCAGCTTGACGGGAGCCTACAATGAGCAGTTCTTC.

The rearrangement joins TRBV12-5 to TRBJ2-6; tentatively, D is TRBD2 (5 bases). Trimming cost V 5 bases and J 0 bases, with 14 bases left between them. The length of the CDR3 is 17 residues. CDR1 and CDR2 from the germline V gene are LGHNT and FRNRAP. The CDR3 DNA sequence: TGTGCTAGTGGTACCCCGGGATCTAGCTCTGGGGCCAACGTCCTGACTTTC. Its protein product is CASGTPGSSSGANVLTF.

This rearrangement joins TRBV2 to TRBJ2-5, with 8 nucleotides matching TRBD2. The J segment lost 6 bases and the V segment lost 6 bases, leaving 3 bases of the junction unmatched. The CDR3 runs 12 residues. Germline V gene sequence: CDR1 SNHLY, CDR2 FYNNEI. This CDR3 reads CASSQRGKTQYF. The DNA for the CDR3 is TGTGCCAGCAGCCAGCGGGGGAAGACCCAGTACTTC. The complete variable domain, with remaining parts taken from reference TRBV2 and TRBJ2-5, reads EPEVTQTPSHQVTQMGQEVILRCVPISNHLYFYWYRQILGQKVEFLVSFYNNEISEKSEIFDDQFSVERPDGSNFTLKIRSTKLEDSAMYFCASSQRGKTQYFGPGTRLLVL.

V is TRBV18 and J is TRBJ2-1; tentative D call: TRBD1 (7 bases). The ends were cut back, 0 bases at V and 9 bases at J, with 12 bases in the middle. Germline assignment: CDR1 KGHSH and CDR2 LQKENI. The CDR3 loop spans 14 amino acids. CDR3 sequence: CASSPPPGGGEQFF. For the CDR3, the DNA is TGTGCCAGCTCACCACCCCCAGGGGGAGGTGAGCAGTTCTTC.

CDR3 residues: CASSFVGGATQYF. CDR3 nucleotide sequence: TGTGCCAGCAGTTTCGTAGGGGGAGCTACGCAGTATTTT. The chain links TRBV12-3 or TRBV12-4 to TRBJ2-3; D might be TRBD1 (6 bases). V dropped 3 bases and J dropped 8 bases, with 12 bases sitting between them. This CDR3 has 13 amino acids.

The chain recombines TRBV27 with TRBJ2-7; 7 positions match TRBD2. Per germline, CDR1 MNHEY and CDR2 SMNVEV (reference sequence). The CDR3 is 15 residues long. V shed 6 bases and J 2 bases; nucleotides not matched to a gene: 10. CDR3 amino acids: CASRSGGSRAYEQYF. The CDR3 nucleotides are TGTGCCAGCAGGTCCGGGGGGAGTAGGGCCTACGAGCAGTACTTC.

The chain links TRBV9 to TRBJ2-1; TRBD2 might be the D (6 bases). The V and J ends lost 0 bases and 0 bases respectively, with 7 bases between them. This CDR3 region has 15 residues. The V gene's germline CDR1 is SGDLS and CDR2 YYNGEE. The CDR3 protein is CASSVGGDSYNEQFF. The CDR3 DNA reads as TGTGCCAGCAGCGTAGGGGGGGACTCCTACAATGAGCAGTTCTTC.

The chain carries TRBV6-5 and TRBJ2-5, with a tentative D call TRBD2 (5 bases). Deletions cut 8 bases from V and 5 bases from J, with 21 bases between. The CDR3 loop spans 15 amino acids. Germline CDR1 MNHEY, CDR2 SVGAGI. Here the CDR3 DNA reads TGTGCCAGCCAGCACATAGGAAGGAGAGGGGAGACCCAGTACTTC. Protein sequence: CASQHIGRRGETQYF.

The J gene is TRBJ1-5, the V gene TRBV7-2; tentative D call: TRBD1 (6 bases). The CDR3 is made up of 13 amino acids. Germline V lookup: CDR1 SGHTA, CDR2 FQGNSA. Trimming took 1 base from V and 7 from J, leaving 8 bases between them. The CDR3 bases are TGTGCCAGCAGCTTAGAAGGACAGCAGCCCCAGCATTTT. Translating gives CASSLEGQQPQHF.

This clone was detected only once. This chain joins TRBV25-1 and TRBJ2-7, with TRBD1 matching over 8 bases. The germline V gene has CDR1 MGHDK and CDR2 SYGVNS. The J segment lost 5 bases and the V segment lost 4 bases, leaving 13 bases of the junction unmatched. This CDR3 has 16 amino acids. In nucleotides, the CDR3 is TGTGCCAGCAGTGGCTCTCCCGGGACAGGTTCTCACGAGCAGTACTTC. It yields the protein CASSGSPGTGSHEQYF.

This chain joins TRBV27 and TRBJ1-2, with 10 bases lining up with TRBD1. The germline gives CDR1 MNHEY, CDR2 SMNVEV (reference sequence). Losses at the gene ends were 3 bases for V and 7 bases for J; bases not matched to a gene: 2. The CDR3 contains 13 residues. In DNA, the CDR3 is TGTGCCAGCAGTTTCTGGGACAGGGGTGGCTACACCTTC. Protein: CASSFWDRGGYTF.

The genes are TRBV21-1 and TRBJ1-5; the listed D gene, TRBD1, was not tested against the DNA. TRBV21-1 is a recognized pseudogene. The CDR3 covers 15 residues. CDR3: CASRTSTDSNQPQHF. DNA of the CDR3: TGTGCCAGCAGGACCTCGACAGATAGCAATCAGCCCCAGCATTTT.

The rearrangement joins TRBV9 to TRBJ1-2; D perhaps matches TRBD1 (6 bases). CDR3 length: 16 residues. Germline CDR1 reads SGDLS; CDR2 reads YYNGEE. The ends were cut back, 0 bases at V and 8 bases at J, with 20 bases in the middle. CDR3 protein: CASSVDVSGVDRGYTF. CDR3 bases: TGTGCCAGCAGCGTAGATGTTTCCGGTGTTGACAGGGGCTACACCTTC.

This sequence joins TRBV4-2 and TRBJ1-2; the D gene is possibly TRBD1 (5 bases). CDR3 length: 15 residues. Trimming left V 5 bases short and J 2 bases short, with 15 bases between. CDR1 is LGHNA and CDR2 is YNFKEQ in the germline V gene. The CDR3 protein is CASSELNAGNYGYTF. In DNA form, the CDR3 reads TGTGCCAGCAGCGAACTGAACGCAGGGAACTATGGCTACACCTTC.

The CDR3 nucleotides read TGTGCCAGCTCACAAAGCTGGGGGTCCCAAGAGACCCAGTACTTC. Translation gives CASSQSWGSQETQYF. The chain carries TRBV18 and TRBJ2-5; D is tentatively TRBD1 or TRBD2 (5 bases each). The germline CDR1 and CDR2 sequences are KGHSH and LQKENI. The CDR3 spans 15 residues. V gave up 4 bases and J gave up 1 base, with 13 bases separating them.

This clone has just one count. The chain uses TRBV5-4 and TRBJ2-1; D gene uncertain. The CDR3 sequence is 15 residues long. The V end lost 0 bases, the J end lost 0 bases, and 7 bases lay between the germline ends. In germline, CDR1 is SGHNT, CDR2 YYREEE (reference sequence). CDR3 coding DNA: TGTGCCAGCAGCTTGGTACAGAGCTCCTACAATGAGCAGTTCTTC. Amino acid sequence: CASSLVQSSYNEQFF.

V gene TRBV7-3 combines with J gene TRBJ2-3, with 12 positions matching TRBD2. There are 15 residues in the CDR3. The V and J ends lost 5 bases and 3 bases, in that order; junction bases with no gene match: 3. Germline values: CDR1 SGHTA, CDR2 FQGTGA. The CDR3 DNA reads TGTGCCAGCAGCCGCACTAGCGGGGGGACAGATACGCAGTATTTT. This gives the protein CASSRTSGGTDTQYF.

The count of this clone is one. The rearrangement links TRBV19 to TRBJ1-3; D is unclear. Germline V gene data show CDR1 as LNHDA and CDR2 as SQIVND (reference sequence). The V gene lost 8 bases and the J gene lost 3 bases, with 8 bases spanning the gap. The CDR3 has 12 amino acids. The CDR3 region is CASQFRGNTIYF. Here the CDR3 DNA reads TGTGCCAGTCAATTCCGTGGAAACACCATATATTTT. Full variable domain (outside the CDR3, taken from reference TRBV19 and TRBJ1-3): DGGITQSPKYLFRKEGQNVTLSCEQNLNHDAMYWYRQDPGQGLRLIYYSQIVNDFQKGDIAEGYSVSREKKESFPLTVTSAQKNPTAFYLCASQFRGNTIYFGEGSWLTVV.

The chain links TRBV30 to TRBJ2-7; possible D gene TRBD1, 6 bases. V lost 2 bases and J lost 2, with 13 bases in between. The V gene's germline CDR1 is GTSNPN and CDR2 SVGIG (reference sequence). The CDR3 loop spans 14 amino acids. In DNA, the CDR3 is TGTGCCTGGAGTACCGGGACACTTCCCTACGAGCAGTACTTC. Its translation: CAWSTGTLPYEQYF.

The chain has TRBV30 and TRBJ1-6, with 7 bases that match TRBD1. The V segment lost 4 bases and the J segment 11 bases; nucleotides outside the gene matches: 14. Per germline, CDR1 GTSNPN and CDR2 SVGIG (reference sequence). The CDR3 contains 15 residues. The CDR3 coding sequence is TGTGCCTGGAAACCCACCAGGGGGGAAACTACACCCCTCCACTTT. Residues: CAWKPTRGETTPLHF.

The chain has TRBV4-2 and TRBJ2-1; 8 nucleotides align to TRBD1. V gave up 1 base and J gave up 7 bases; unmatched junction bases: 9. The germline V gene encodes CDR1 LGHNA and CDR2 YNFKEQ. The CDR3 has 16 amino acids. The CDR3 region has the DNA TGTGCCAGCAGCCAAGTAGGAGGACAGGGCGGGAATGAGCAGTTCTTC. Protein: CASSQVGGQGGNEQFF.

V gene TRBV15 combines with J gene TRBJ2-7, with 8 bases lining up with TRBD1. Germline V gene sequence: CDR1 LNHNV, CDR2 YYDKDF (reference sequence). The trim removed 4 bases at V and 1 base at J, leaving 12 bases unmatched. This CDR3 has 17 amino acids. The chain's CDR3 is CATSTGGTGTLSYEQYF. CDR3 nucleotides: TGTGCCACCAGCACAGGGGGGACAGGCACGCTATCCTACGAGCAGTACTTC.